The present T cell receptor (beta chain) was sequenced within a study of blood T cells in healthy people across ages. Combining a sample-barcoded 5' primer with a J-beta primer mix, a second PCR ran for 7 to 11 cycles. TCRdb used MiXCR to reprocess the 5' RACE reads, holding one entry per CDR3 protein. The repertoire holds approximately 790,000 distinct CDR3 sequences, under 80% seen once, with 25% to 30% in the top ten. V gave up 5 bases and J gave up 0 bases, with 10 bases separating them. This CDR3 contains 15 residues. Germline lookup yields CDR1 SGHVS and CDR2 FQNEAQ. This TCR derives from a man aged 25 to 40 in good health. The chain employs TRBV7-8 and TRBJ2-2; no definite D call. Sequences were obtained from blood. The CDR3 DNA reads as TGTGCCAGCAGCCCCTGGAGCTCGAACACCGGGGAGCTGTTTTTT. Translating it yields CASSPWSSNTGELFF.